Each of the 3 T cell receptor delta chains below was sequenced from the same sample in a study of gamma-delta T cells after stem cell transplantation. TCRdb re-called the RT-PCR reads via CATT. Of fewer than 12,000 delta-chain clones listed, over 1% are singletons. The sample taken for sequencing was gamma-delta T cells. Receptor source: a human donor. It is not recorded whose cells these are; they may come from a transplant donor.

This clone came up a few times. A much bigger clone sits one base away, suggesting this may be a read error. The V and J genes are TRDV2 and TRDJ1; 7 bases are a match to TRDD3. The J segment lost 7 bases and the V segment lost 4 bases, leaving 14 bases of the junction unmatched. CDR1 and CDR2 from the germline V gene are GEAIGNYY and EKD. The CDR3 loop spans 15 amino acids. CDR3: CACDPLGIGAGKLIF. The CDR3 DNA reads TGTGCCTGTGATCCACTGGGGATAGGGGCCGGTAAACTCATCTTT.

This clone was observed a few times. The gene calls are TRDV2 and TRDJ1, with TRDD3 identical over 10 bases. V trimming: 6 bases; J trimming: 0 bases; junction bases outside the gene matches: 9. The CDR3 extends over 16 amino acids. CDR1 and CDR2 from the germline V gene are GEAIGNYY and EKD. For the CDR3, the DNA is TGTGCCTGTCTCCCACTGGGGGATCCATACACCGATAAACTCATCTTT. Its translation is CACLPLGDPYTDKLIF.

By frequency in the sample, this clone is medium-sized. The V gene is TRDV2, the J gene TRDJ1; no firm D call. CDR3 length equals 15 residues. The ends were cut back, 1 base at V and 0 bases at J, with 11 bases in the middle. Germline V gene lookup returns CDR1 GEAIGNYY and CDR2 EKD. CDR3 region: CACDTVAPYTDKLIF. The CDR3 nucleotides read TGTGCCTGTGACACAGTCGCGCCGTACACCGATAAACTCATCTTT.